Below are 22 T cell receptor beta chains sequenced from a single sample in a study of blood T cell repertoires in COVID-19. The assay was immunoSEQ multiplex PCR, and TCRdb's table has in-frame clones only and misses some. This sample carries approximately 140,000 clones, about 87% of them seen once, and the ten largest clones take under 3%. The specimen sequenced was peripheral blood. The source is a human donor with COVID-19, enrolled during active disease. The donor label of this sample is uncertain.

This clone showed up just once. This chain links TRBV5-1 with TRBJ2-2, with D hard to call. The length of the CDR3 is 14 residues. Looked up from germline, CDR1 is SGHRS and CDR2 is YFSETQ. Trimming cost V 3 bases and J 3 bases, with 9 bases left between them. Here the CDR3 reads CASSYQADTGELFF. In DNA form, the CDR3 reads TGCGCCAGCAGCTATCAGGCCGACACCGGGGAGCTGTTTTTT.

The chain employs TRBV6-5 and TRBJ2-7; 8 positions match TRBD2. The CDR3 sequence is 14 residues long. The V segment lost 7 bases and the J segment 7 bases; nucleotides outside the gene matches: 12. The germline V gene has CDR1 MNHEY and CDR2 SVGAGI. DNA of the CDR3: TGTGCCAGCAAGCCGGGAGGGAGGTTGGAAGAGCAGTACTTC. Amino acids: CASKPGGRLEEQYF.

The chain carries TRBV6-5 and TRBJ1-4; tentative D call: TRBD1 (6 bases). Trimming shortened V by 7 bases and J by 5 bases, and 17 bases separated the two germline ends. Per the germline V gene, CDR1 is MNHEY and CDR2 is SVGAGI. The CDR3 is 15 residues long. Here the CDR3 reads CASTRTGQGNEKLFF. The CDR3 coding sequence is TGTGCCAGCACCCGGACGGGGCAGGGGAATGAAAAACTGTTTTTT.

This clone appeared once. The V and J genes are TRBV6-1 and TRBJ1-4; 11 bases are a match to TRBD1. Germline lookup yields CDR1 MNHNS and CDR2 SASEGT. CDR3 length equals 15 residues. The V and J ends lost 2 bases and 7 bases, in that order; junction bases with no gene match: 3. CDR3 bases: TGTGCCAGCAGTGAAACGGGGACAGGGGGTGAAAAACTGTTTTTT. Translation: CASSETGTGGEKLFF.

The table lists this clone with a count of one. The V gene is TRBV7-9, the J gene TRBJ1-1; 8 nucleotides agree with TRBD1. The J segment lost 0 bases and the V segment lost 6 bases, leaving 0 bases of the junction unmatched. The germline V gene has CDR1 SEHNR and CDR2 FQNEAQ (reference sequence). The CDR3 contains 13 residues. CDR3 bases: TGTGCCAGCAGGGGACAGGTGAACACTGAAGCTTTCTTT. It encodes CASRGQVNTEAFF.

The rearrangement joins TRBV13 to TRBJ2-5; 7 nucleotides match TRBD1. The CDR3 is 17 amino acids. Germline V gene sequence: CDR1 PRHDT, CDR2 FYEKMQ (reference sequence). The trim removed 5 bases at V and 0 bases at J, leaving 12 bases unmatched. CDR3: CASSRKVEGQNQETQYF. The CDR3 coding sequence is TGTGCCAGCAGCCGAAAAGTCGAGGGACAGAACCAAGAGACCCAGTACTTC.

CDR3 nucleotides: TGTGCCAGCAGCACACAGGCCTCAGATACGCAGTATTTT. Translated: CASSTQASDTQYF. The chain couples TRBV9 to TRBJ2-3; D possibly corresponds to TRBD1 (5 bases). The V gene's germline CDR1 is SGDLS and CDR2 YYNGEE. Deletions cut 4 bases from V and 4 bases from J, with 10 bases between. There are 13 residues in the CDR3.

The V call is TRBV4-1, the J call TRBJ2-6; tentative D call: TRBD2 (6 bases). V lost 4 bases, J lost 0 bases, and 16 bases lay in between. This CDR3 contains 18 residues. From germline, CDR1 is MGHRA and CDR2 YSYEKL. The CDR3 nucleotides are TGCGCCAGCAGCCGGGAGCAGCGGGTGAACTCTGGGGCCAACGTCCTGACTTTC. Residues: CASSREQRVNSGANVLTF.

This clone was recorded only once. The chain carries TRBV11-3 and TRBJ2-7, with 9 bases that match TRBD2. Germline CDR1 and CDR2: SGHNT and YENEEA. The CDR3 contains 17 residues. With V trimmed by 3 bases and J by 0 bases, 9 bases remained unmatched. The CDR3 DNA sequence: TGTGCCAGCAGCTTGGGTAGCGGGGGATGGGACTCCTACGAGCAGTACTTC. Residues: CASSLGSGGWDSYEQYF.

With regard to this clone: The same CDR3 arises from other DNA sequences in this sample as well. This rearrangement joins TRBV5-1 to TRBJ1-5; 8 bases align to TRBD1. The CDR3 consists of 13 residues. Germline values: CDR1 SGHRS, CDR2 YFSETQ. With V trimmed by 0 bases and J by 7 bases, 0 bases remained unmatched. In DNA, the CDR3 is TGCGCCAGCAGCTTGGGACAGGGGCAGCCCCAGCATTTT. This translates into CASSLGQGQPQHF.

The V and J genes are TRBV27 and TRBJ1-2, with D possibly matching TRBD1 (6 bases). The ends were cut back, 2 bases at V and 4 bases at J, with 17 bases in the middle. The CDR3 consists of 16 residues. Germline V CDR1 and CDR2: MNHEY, SMNVEV (reference sequence). The CDR3 DNA sequence: TGTGCCAGCAGTTTAGCCCGGTTCGGGACACTCTATGGCTACACCTTC. Amino acids: CASSLARFGTLYGYTF.

The V gene is TRBV7-6, the J gene TRBJ2-1; TRBD1 aligns across 10 bases. CDR1 is SGHVS and CDR2 is FNYEAQ in the germline V gene. Trimming cost V 4 bases and J 3 bases; bases outside gene matches: 9. The CDR3 loop spans 17 amino acids. The DNA of the CDR3 is TGTGCCAGCAGCTCGTCCTCCGGGACAGGGGTCTACAATGAGCAGTTCTTC. It translates to CASSSSSGTGVYNEQFF.

V and J are TRBV7-9 and TRBJ2-4, with unresolved D. Germline-derived CDR1 and CDR2 are SEHNR and FQNEAQ (reference sequence). V was clipped by 5 bases and J by 9 bases, with 14 bases between them. CDR3 length equals 13 residues. DNA of the CDR3: TGTGCCAGCAGCCAAAGTCAGTTCAGCATTCAGTACTTC. Translation gives CASSQSQFSIQYF.

The chain uses TRBV5-6 and TRBJ2-2; 9 bases map to TRBD1. CDR3 length: 15 amino acids. V shed 2 bases and J 7 bases; nucleotides not matched to a gene: 6. Per the germline V gene, CDR1 is SGHDT and CDR2 is YYEEEE. Written as DNA, the CDR3 is TGTGCCAGCAGCTTTACGGGACAGGGCCACGGGGAGCTGTTTTTT. Its translation: CASSFTGQGHGELFF.

CDR3 sequence (DNA): TGCAGCGTTGAGGAGGACAGAATGACTGAAGCTTTCTTT. Its protein product is CSVEEDRMTEAFF. The chain joins TRBV29-1 to TRBJ1-1; TRBD1 might be the D (6 bases). Germline V lookup: CDR1 SQVTM, CDR2 ANQGSEA. The CDR3 totals 13 residues. Between the trimmed V and J ends, which lost 3 bases and 5 bases, there was a span of 13 bases.

This clone was found once. This chain connects TRBV10-3 to TRBJ2-3; 10 bases agree with TRBD1. V was pared by 7 bases and J by 5 bases, with 12 bases of the junction left unmatched. The CDR3 runs to 16 residues. CDR1 is ENHRY and CDR2 is SYGVKD in the germline V gene. The DNA for the CDR3 is TGTGCCATCAATTCTCCCCTGACAGGGGGCTTAGATACGCAGTATTTT. Amino acids: CAINSPLTGGLDTQYF.

The gene calls are TRBV6-5 and TRBJ2-1; D might be TRBD2 (6 bases). The germline gives CDR1 MNHEY, CDR2 SVGAGI. V was clipped by 10 bases and J by 0 bases, with 13 bases between them. This CDR3 is 14 amino acids long. CDR3 nucleotides: TGTGCCACGGAAGCGGGCAGCTCCTACAATGAGCAGTTCTTC. It encodes CATEAGSSYNEQFF.

The J gene is TRBJ1-3, the V gene TRBV11-2, with D possibly being TRBD1 (5 bases). The V and J ends lost 4 bases and 0 bases respectively, with 19 bases between them. The CDR3 loop spans 18 amino acids. Looked up from germline, CDR1 is SGHAT and CDR2 is FQNNGV. The CDR3, as DNA: TGTGCCAGCAGCTCCCGCCTCGACAGCACATTCTCTGGAAACACCATATATTTT. Residues: CASSSRLDSTFSGNTIYF.

The rearrangement links TRBV7-6 to TRBJ2-1; D is uncertain. CDR1 SGHVS and CDR2 FNYEAQ come from the germline V gene. V dropped 1 base and J dropped 0 bases, with 7 bases sitting between them. This CDR3 spans 15 amino acids. CDR3 DNA: TGTGCCAGCAGCTTAGACGGTGGCTCCTACAATGAGCAGTTCTTC. Amino acids: CASSLDGGSYNEQFF. Full variable domain (rest looked up from reference TRBV7-6 and TRBJ2-1): GAGVSQSPRYKVTKRGQDVALRCDPISGHVSLYWYRQALGQGPEFLTYFNYEAQQDKSGLPNDRFSAERPEGSISTLTIQRTEQRDSAMYRCASSLDGGSYNEQFFGPGTRLTVL.

DNA of the CDR3: TGTGCCAGCAGTTCCAGTACCTACGAGCAGTACTTC. This translates into CASSSSTYEQYF. The chain couples TRBV12-3 or TRBV12-4 to TRBJ2-7; D unclear. V was pared by 4 bases and J by 2 bases, with 6 bases between. CDR3 length equals 12 residues.

The chain couples TRBV25-1 to TRBJ2-3; TRBD1 agrees at 10 bases. CDR3 size: 15 residues. V dropped 5 bases and J dropped 4; count of bases not matched to a gene: 6. Germline loops: CDR1 MGHDK, CDR2 SYGVNS. The CDR3 DNA follows: TGTGCCAGCAGTCCGGGACAGGGGACCCCAGATACGCAGTATTTT. Protein: CASSPGQGTPDTQYF. Full variable domain (missing parts from reference TRBV25-1 and TRBJ2-3): EADIYQTPRYLVIGTGKKITLECSQTMGHDKMYWYQQDPGMELHLIHYSYGVNSTEKGDLSSESTVSRIRTEHFPLTLESARPSHTSQYLCASSPGQGTPDTQYFGPGTRLTVL.

This clone was detected only a few times. The V call is TRBV6-5, the J call TRBJ1-2, with D perhaps TRBD1 (5 bases). This CDR3 is 16 amino acids long. CDR1 and CDR2 from the germline V gene are MNHEY and SVGAGI. V was pared by 0 bases and J by 2 bases, with 13 bases between. CDR3 protein: CASSYSQGPSNYGYTF. In DNA form, the CDR3 reads TGTGCCAGCAGTTACTCGCAGGGTCCCTCAAACTATGGCTACACCTTC.